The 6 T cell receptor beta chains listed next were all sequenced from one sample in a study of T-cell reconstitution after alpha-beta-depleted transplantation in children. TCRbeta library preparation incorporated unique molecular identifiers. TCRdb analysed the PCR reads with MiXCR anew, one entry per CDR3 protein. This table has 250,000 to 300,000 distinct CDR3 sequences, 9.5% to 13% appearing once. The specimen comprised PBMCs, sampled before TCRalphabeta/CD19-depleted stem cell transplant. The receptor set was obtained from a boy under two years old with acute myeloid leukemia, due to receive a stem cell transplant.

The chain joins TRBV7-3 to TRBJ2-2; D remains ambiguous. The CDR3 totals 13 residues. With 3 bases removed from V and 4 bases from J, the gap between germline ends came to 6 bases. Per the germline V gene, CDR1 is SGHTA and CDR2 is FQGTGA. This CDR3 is CASSFDRTGELFF. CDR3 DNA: TGTGCCAGCAGCTTTGACCGCACCGGGGAGCTGTTTTTT. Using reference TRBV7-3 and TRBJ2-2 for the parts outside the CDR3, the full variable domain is GAGVSQTPSNKVTEKGKYVELRCDPISGHTALYWYRQSLGQGPEFLIYFQGTGAADDSGLPNDRFFAVRPEGSVSTLKIQRTERGDSAVYLCASSFDRTGELFFGEGSRLTVL.

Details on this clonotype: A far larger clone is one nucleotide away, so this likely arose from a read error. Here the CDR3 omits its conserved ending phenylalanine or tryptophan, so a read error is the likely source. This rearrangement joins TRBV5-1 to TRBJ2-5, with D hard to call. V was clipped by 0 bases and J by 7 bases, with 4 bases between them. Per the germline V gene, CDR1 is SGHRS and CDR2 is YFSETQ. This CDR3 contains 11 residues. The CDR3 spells CASSLGGTQYI. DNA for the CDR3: TGCGCCAGCAGCTTGGGGGGGACCCAGTACATC.

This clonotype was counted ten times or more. CDR3 sequence (DNA): TGTGCCTGCCCTGGACAGGGCCGTTACGAGCAGTACTTC. Protein product: CACPGQGRYEQYF. The chain combines TRBV30 with TRBJ2-7; the match to TRBD1 covers 8 bases. Germline V CDR1 and CDR2: GTSNPN, SVGIG (reference sequence). With 6 bases clipped from V and 4 bases from J, the junction kept 8 bases outside the gene matches. The CDR3 loop spans 13 amino acids.

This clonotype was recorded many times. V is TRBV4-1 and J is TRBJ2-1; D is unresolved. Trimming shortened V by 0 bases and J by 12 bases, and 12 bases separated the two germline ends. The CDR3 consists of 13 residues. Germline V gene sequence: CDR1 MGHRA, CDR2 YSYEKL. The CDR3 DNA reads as TGCGCCAGCAGCCAAGATATCCAGCGCCGGCAGTTCTTC. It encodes CASSQDIQRRQFF.

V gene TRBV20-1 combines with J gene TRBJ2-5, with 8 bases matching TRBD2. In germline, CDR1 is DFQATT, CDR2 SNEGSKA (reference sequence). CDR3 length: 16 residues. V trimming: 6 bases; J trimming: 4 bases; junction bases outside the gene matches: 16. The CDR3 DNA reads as TGCAGTGCCCGTTACGGGGGGGGCTCCGGCAGAGAGACCCAGTACTTC. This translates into CSARYGGGSGRETQYF.

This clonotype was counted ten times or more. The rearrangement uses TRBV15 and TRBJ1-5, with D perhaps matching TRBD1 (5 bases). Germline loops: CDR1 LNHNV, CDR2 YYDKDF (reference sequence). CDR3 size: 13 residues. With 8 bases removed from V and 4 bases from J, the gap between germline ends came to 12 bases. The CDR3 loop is CATSRQQNQPQHF. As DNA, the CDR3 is TGTGCCACCTCTAGACAGCAGAATCAGCCCCAGCATTTT.